The 8 T cell receptor beta chains given below trace back to one sample, sequenced in a study of regulatory T cells in long-lasting Graves disease. According to the study, TCR beta libraries were built with iRepertoire HTBI primers and CDR3-region Arm-PCR. MiXCR was run by TCRdb on the multiplex PCR reads, yielding one entry per CDR3 protein. The table records about 530,000 distinct CDR3 sequences, 16% of them present only once. The time point here: newly diagnosed GD, antithyroid drugs for less than 3 months. Extracted PBMC RNA gave rise to the TCR library. These data also formed part of another study, on T cells in Graves' hyperthyroidism and ophthalmopathy.

This specimen was peripheral blood mononuclear cells (PBMCs), taken at new diagnosis, from a patient treated with antithyroid drugs. The receptors originated from a woman aged 35 to 59 with Graves disease.

There are many counts of this clonotype. V is TRBV12-3 or TRBV12-4 and J is TRBJ2-3, with no clear D. V lost 6 bases and J 0 bases, leaving 13 bases between the germline ends. The CDR3 covers 15 residues. For the CDR3, the DNA is TGTGCCAGCAGCCCCCGCCGGGCTAGCACAGATACGCAGTATTTT. Translation gives CASSPRRASTDTQYF.

This clonotype was seen more than once but under ten times. This chain links TRBV27 with TRBJ2-1, with D perhaps matching TRBD1 (5 bases). The DNA matches TRBJ2-5 better at its end, which makes the J call doubtful. Germline assignment: CDR1 MNHEY and CDR2 SMNVEV (reference sequence). This CDR3 is 14 amino acids long. The CDR3 sequence is CASSLDRGRKTQYF. The CDR3 nucleotides read TGTGCCAGCAGTTTAGATAGGGGCAGGAAGACCCAGTACTTC.

The V call is TRBV12-3 or TRBV12-4, the J call TRBJ1-4, with D maybe TRBD1 (5 bases). V dropped 7 bases and J dropped 3 bases, with 18 bases sitting between them. The CDR3 spans 16 residues. The DNA of the CDR3 is TGTGCCAGCACCATGAGGGGAGGGCCCCCTAATGAAAAACTGTTTTTT. Protein sequence: CASTMRGGPPNEKLFF.

To note about this clonotype: One base away lies a much larger clone, so this may be a sequencing read error. The CDR3 end shows no conserved phenylalanine or tryptophan, and so a read error is likely. V usage is TRBV12-3 or TRBV12-4 and J usage is TRBJ1-1; D remains ambiguous. V was pared by 1 base and J by 7 bases, with 7 bases between. CDR3 length equals 12 residues. The CDR3 loop is CASSLGRFEAFL. As DNA, the CDR3 is TGTGCCAGCAGTTTAGGGCGCTTTGAAGCTTTCCTT.

This clonotype was counted between two and nine times. The V gene is TRBV7-9, the J gene TRBJ1-4, with D uncertain. In germline, CDR1 is SEHNR, CDR2 FQNEAQ (reference sequence). Trimming left V 5 bases short and J 6 bases short, with 13 bases between. The length of the CDR3 is 14 residues. The chain's CDR3 is CASSPRELDEKLFF. CDR3 bases: TGTGCCAGCAGCCCCCGGGAATTGGATGAAAAACTGTTTTTT.

This clonotype was counted many times. The V gene is TRBV5-1, the J gene TRBJ1-1; no firm D call. The length of the CDR3 is 15 residues. In germline, CDR1 is SGHRS, CDR2 YFSETQ. Between the trimmed V and J ends, which lost 0 bases and 0 bases, there was a span of 9 bases. The CDR3 DNA reads as TGCGCCAGCAGCTTGGAAGCCCAAATGAACACTGAAGCTTTCTTT. Its protein is CASSLEAQMNTEAFF.

This clonotype was recorded at least ten times. The rearrangement links TRBV20-1 to TRBJ2-3; D is unclear. CDR1 DFQATT and CDR2 SNEGSKA come from the germline V gene (reference sequence). The length of the CDR3 is 12 residues. The DNA for the CDR3 is TGCTATCCCAGCAGCAACACAGATACGCAGTATTTT. Translated: CYPSSNTDTQYF.

This clonotype has more than one count but fewer than ten. The chain is built from TRBV19 and TRBJ1-1, with 7 bases that match TRBD1. This CDR3 region has 15 residues. J gave up 5 bases and V 2 bases, and 8 bases lay outside the gene matches. Per the germline V gene, CDR1 is LNHDA and CDR2 is SQIVND (reference sequence). The CDR3 here is CASSITGEGWTEAFF. CDR3 nucleotide sequence: TGTGCCAGTAGTATAACAGGGGAGGGGTGGACTGAAGCTTTCTTT.